These 22 T cell receptor beta chains were all obtained from the same sample, sequenced in a study of T cells after somatic rescue of genetic block. Sequenced by immunoSEQ multiplex PCR; TCRdb stores in-frame clones only, minus some. The sample contains approximately 110,000 clones, around nine tenths of which appear only once. Sequencing used peripheral blood mononuclear cells (PBMCs). The receptor source for this set is a woman under 30.

The chain employs TRBV5-4 and TRBJ2-5; D is ambiguous. Trimming pared 2 bases from V and 5 bases from J, leaving 7 bases between. Germline assignment: CDR1 SGHNT and CDR2 YYREEE (reference sequence). This CDR3 is 12 amino acids long. CDR3 amino acids: CASSLSGETQYF. For the CDR3, the DNA is TGTGCCAGCAGCTTAAGTGGTGAGACCCAGTACTTC.

The V gene is TRBV7-2, the J gene TRBJ2-1; D is undetermined. This CDR3 contains 12 residues. From germline, CDR1 is SGHTA and CDR2 FQGNSA. V was cut by 3 bases and J by 6 bases, with 6 bases left in between. CDR3 DNA sequence: TGTGCCAGCAGCTTCCGAGGCAATGAGCAGTTCTTC. It specifies CASSFRGNEQFF.

This clone has just one count. V and J are TRBV9 and TRBJ2-5; TRBD2 agrees at 13 bases. J gave up 5 bases and V 1 base, and 5 bases lay outside the gene matches. The CDR3 is 16 residues long. Germline CDR1 and CDR2: SGDLS and YYNGEE. CDR3 nucleotides: TGTGCCAGCAGCGTACAGACTAGCGGGGGGTTCGAGACCCAGTACTTC. It encodes CASSVQTSGGFETQYF.

This chain links TRBV18 with TRBJ2-7, with D possibly TRBD2 on 6 matching bases. CDR1 KGHSH and CDR2 LQKENI come from the germline V gene. The V and J ends lost 0 bases and 5 bases respectively, with 11 bases between them. The CDR3 spans 14 residues. CDR3 nucleotides: TGTGCCAGCTCACCACCGAACGGGGGAAACGAGCAGTACTTC. This encodes CASSPPNGGNEQYF.

The genes are TRBV19 and TRBJ2-7; TRBD1 might be the D (5 bases). The CDR3 runs to 16 residues. Germline CDR1 LNHDA, CDR2 SQIVND (reference sequence). Trimming took 1 base from V and 5 from J, leaving 18 bases between them. The CDR3 DNA reads as TGTGCCAGTAGTATAGGCCGCGCAGGGCCTCAGGACGAGCAGTACTTC. Its protein is CASSIGRAGPQDEQYF.

In DNA, the CDR3 is TGTGCCAGTAGCCCAGGACTAGCCTCCGGCAATGAGCAGTTCTTC. Translated: CASSPGLASGNEQFF. The V and J genes are TRBV19 and TRBJ2-1, with 8 bases matching TRBD2. The trim removed 6 bases at V and 6 bases at J, leaving 10 bases unmatched. The V gene's germline CDR1 is LNHDA and CDR2 SQIVND (reference sequence). This CDR3 contains 15 residues.

V is TRBV11-2 and J is TRBJ2-6; D possibly uses TRBD1 or TRBD2 (5 bases each). Germline CDR1 SGHAT, CDR2 FQNNGV. CDR3 size: 15 residues. The ends were cut back, 5 bases at V and 2 bases at J, with 10 bases in the middle. The CDR3 DNA is TGTGCCAGCAGCCGAGAGGGGACTGGGGCCAACGTCCTGACTTTC. It yields the protein CASSREGTGANVLTF.

The J gene is TRBJ2-5, the V gene TRBV7-2; D perhaps matches TRBD2 (6 bases). CDR1 is SGHTA and CDR2 is FQGNSA in the germline V gene. The ends were cut back, 5 bases at V and 1 base at J, with 8 bases in the middle. The CDR3 has 13 residues. CDR3 DNA sequence: TGTGCCAGCAGCCGGGACTCCCAAGAGACCCAGTACTTC. Its translation is CASSRDSQETQYF.

Written as DNA, the CDR3 is TGTGCCAGCAGCTCGAACGAGCAGTACTTC. This gives the protein CASSSNEQYF. The gene calls are TRBV7-2 and TRBJ2-5; D unclear. Matching the DNA end better, TRBJ2-7 makes the J call doubtful. This CDR3 is built from 10 residues. Germline V CDR1 and CDR2: SGHTA, FQGNSA.

The chain uses TRBV7-9 and TRBJ1-5, with D hard to call. V was cut by 5 bases and J by 1 base, with 12 bases left in between. The CDR3 runs to 15 residues. Germline CDR1 SEHNR, CDR2 FQNEAQ (reference sequence). The CDR3 bases are TGTGCCAGCAGCCCGGTGGGTTTAAGCAATCAGCCCCAGCATTTT. Amino acids: CASSPVGLSNQPQHF.

The chain is built from TRBV6-1 and TRBJ2-2; 13 bases agree with TRBD2. From germline, CDR1 is MNHNS and CDR2 SASEGT. This CDR3 comprises 17 residues. The trim removed 2 bases at V and 7 bases at J, leaving 7 bases unmatched. The DNA for the CDR3 is TGTGCCAGCAGTGAAATCGGACTAGCGGGGGTAGGCGGGGAGCTGTTTTTT. Translated: CASSEIGLAGVGGELFF.

The chain carries TRBV5-6 and TRBJ1-3; perhaps TRBD1 as D (6 bases). From germline, CDR1 is SGHDT and CDR2 YYEEEE. The V gene lost 1 base and the J gene lost 2 bases, with 10 bases spanning the gap. The CDR3 is 15 amino acids. The CDR3 sequence is CASSLPGAPGNTIYF. The CDR3 bases are TGTGCCAGCAGCTTGCCGGGGGCTCCTGGAAACACCATATATTTT.

V is TRBV7-9 and J is TRBJ1-6; tentative D call: TRBD1 (6 bases). V dropped 5 bases and J dropped 7 bases, with 18 bases sitting between them. The length of the CDR3 is 16 residues. Germline V lookup: CDR1 SEHNR, CDR2 FQNEAQ (reference sequence). The DNA for the CDR3 is TGTGCCAGCAGCCCCGCGGGGGGCCGCGAGAATTCACCCCTCCACTTT. This translates into CASSPAGGRENSPLHF.

The chain couples TRBV5-1 to TRBJ2-3; 9 bases align to TRBD2. The CDR3 extends over 14 amino acids. V gave up 4 bases and J gave up 3 bases; unmatched junction bases: 3. Germline lookup yields CDR1 SGHRS and CDR2 YFSETQ. The CDR3 DNA reads TGCGCCAGCAGCAACGGACTAGCGACAGATACGCAGTATTTT. Protein sequence: CASSNGLATDTQYF.

For this clone: The sample holds other DNA sequences that translate to the same CDR3. The chain links TRBV5-1 to TRBJ1-1; no definite D call. The CDR3 is made up of 14 amino acids. Germline assignment: CDR1 SGHRS and CDR2 YFSETQ. Trimming left V 2 bases short and J 1 base short, with 9 bases between. CDR3: CASSLRVANTEAFF. The CDR3 region has the DNA TGCGCCAGCAGCTTAAGGGTGGCGAACACTGAAGCTTTCTTT.

This sequence joins TRBV7-2 and TRBJ1-1; TRBD1 matches at 9 bases. The CDR3 is made up of 16 amino acids. The germline V gene encodes CDR1 SGHTA and CDR2 FQGNSA. With 1 base clipped from V and 1 base from J, the junction kept 4 bases outside the gene matches. As DNA, the CDR3 is TGTGCCAGCAGCTTAGTACAGGGGGCGCAGAACACTGAAGCTTTCTTT. It translates to CASSLVQGAQNTEAFF. The complete variable domain, with remaining parts taken from reference TRBV7-2 and TRBJ1-1, reads GAGVSQSPSNKVTEKGKDVELRCDPISGHTALYWYRQSLGQGLEFLIYFQGNSAPDKSGLPSDRFSAERTGGSVSTLTIQRTQQEDSAVYLCASSLVQGAQNTEAFFGQGTRLTVV.

In the case of this clone: Different DNA sequences within this sample yield the same CDR3. The J gene is TRBJ1-1, the V gene TRBV5-4; D ambiguous. The V gene lost 2 bases and the J gene lost 2 bases, with 1 base spanning the gap. CDR1 is SGHNT and CDR2 is YYREEE in the germline V gene (reference sequence). The CDR3 length is 11 residues. The CDR3 is CASSLNTEAFF. DNA of the CDR3: TGTGCCAGCAGCTTAAACACTGAAGCTTTCTTT.

This clone has more than one count but fewer than ten. The V and J genes are TRBV4-3 and TRBJ1-5, with 9 bases aligning to TRBD1. Germline values: CDR1 LGHNA, CDR2 YSLEER. This CDR3 has 15 amino acids. Trimming took 1 base from V and 5 from J; bases not matched to a gene: 3. The CDR3 is CASSQGDRVDQPQHF. The CDR3 nucleotides are TGCGCCAGCAGCCAAGGGGACAGGGTAGATCAGCCCCAGCATTTT.

The CDR3 spells CASSETLRARGTDTQYF. Here the CDR3 DNA reads TGTGCCAGCAGTGAAACCCTCAGGGCTCGAGGTACAGATACGCAGTATTTT. The chain carries TRBV25-1 and TRBJ2-3, with D possibly being TRBD1 (5 bases). Trimming shortened V by 2 bases and J by 3 bases, and 18 bases separated the two germline ends. CDR1 is MGHDK and CDR2 is SYGVNS in the germline V gene. The CDR3 sequence is 17 residues long.

The rearrangement joins TRBV10-1 to TRBJ1-3; unclear D gene. CDR3 length: 13 amino acids. Germline lookup yields CDR1 WNHNN and CDR2 SYGVQD (reference sequence). Deletions cut 6 bases from V and 8 bases from J, with 14 bases between. Here the CDR3 DNA reads TGCGCCAGCAGAGGACCTCACGGGGACACCATATATTTT. It specifies CASRGPHGDTIYF.

The rearrangement joins TRBV5-1 to TRBJ2-7; D gene uncertain. CDR1 is SGHRS, CDR2 YFSETQ, per germline. This CDR3 spans 12 amino acids. V shed 1 base and J shed 6 bases, with 8 bases lying between them. DNA for the CDR3: TGCGCCAGCAGCTTGAAACCCTTCGAGCAGTACTTC. Amino acid sequence: CASSLKPFEQYF.

The chain couples TRBV30 to TRBJ2-3, with a weak D call TRBD2 (6 bases). From germline, CDR1 is GTSNPN and CDR2 SVGIG (reference sequence). The V end was cut by 4 bases, the J end by 6 bases, with 14 bases between. The CDR3 has 13 amino acids. CDR3 in DNA: TGTGCCTGGACTCAGCGGGCGGCGGATACGCAGTATTTT. Translation: CAWTQRAADTQYF. The full variable domain, with the rest looked up from reference TRBV30 and TRBJ2-3, is SQTIHQWPATLVQPVGSPLSLECTVEGTSNPNLYWYRQAAGRGLQLLFYSVGIGQISSEVPQNLSASRPQDRQFILSSKKLLLSDSGFYLCAWTQRAADTQYFGPGTRLTVL.